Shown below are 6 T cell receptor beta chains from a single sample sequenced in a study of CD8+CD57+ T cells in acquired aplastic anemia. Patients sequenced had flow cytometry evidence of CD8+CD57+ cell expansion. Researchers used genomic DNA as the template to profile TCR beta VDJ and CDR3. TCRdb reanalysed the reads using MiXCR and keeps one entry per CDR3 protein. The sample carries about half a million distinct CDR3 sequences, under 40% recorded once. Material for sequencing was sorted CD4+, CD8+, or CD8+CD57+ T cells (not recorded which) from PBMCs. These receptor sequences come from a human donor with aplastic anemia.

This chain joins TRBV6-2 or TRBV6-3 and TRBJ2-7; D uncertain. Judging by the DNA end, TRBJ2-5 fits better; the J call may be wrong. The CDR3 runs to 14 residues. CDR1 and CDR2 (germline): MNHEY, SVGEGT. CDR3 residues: CASSYFPEPQTQYF. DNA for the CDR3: TGTGCCAGCAGTTATTTTCCAGAGCCGCAGACCCAGTACTTC.

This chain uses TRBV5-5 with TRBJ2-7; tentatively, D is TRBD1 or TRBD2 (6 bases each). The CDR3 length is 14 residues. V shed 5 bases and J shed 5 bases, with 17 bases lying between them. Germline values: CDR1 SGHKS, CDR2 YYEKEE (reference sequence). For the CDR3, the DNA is TGTGCCAGCAGTTTGACCGAGGGGGGCAACGAGCAGTACTTC. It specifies CASSLTEGGNEQYF.

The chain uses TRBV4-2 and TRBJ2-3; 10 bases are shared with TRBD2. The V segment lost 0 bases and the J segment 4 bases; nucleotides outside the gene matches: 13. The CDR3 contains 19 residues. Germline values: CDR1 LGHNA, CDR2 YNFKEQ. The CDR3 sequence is CASSQEPGRLAGSADTQYF. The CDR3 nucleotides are TGTGCCAGCAGCCAAGAACCGGGGAGACTAGCGGGTAGCGCAGATACGCAGTATTTT.

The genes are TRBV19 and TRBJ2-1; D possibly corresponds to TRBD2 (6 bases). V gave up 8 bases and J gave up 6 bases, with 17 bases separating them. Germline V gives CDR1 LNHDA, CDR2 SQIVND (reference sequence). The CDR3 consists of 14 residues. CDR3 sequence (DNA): TGTGCCAGTTCAACGACGGGAGTTAGCAATGAGCAGTTCTTC. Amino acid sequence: CASSTTGVSNEQFF.

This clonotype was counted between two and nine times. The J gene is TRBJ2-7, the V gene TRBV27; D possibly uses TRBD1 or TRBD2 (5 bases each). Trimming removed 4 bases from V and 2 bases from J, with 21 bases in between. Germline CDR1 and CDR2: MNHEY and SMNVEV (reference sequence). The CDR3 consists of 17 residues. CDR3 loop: CASSYNRIRDGAYEQYF. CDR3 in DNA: TGTGCCAGCAGTTATAATAGGATCCGGGACGGAGCCTACGAGCAGTACTTC.

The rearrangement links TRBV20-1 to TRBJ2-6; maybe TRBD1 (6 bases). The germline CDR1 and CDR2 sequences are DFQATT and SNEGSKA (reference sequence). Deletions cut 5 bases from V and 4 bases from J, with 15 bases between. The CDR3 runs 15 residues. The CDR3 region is CSAHRATAGANVLTF. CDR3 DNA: TGCAGTGCTCACAGGGCCACGGCCGGGGCCAACGTCCTGACTTTC.